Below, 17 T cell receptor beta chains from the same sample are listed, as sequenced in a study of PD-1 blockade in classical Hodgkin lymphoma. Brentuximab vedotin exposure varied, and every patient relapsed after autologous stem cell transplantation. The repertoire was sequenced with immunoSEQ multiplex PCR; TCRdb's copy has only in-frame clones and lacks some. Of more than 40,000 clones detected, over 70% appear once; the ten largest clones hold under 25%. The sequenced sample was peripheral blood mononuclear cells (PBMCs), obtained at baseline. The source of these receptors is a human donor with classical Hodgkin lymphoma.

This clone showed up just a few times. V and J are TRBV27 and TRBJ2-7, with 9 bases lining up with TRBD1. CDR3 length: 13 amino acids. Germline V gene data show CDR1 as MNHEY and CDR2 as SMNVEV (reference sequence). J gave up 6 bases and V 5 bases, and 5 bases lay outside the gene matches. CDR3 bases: TGTGCCAGCAGTCCGGACAGGGGAGGCGAGCAGTACTTC. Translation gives CASSPDRGGEQYF.

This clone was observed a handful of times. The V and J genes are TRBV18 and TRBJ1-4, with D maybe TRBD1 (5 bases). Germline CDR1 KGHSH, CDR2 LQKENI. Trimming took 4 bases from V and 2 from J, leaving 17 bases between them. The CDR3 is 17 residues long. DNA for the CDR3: TGTGCCAGCTCACGCCGGGACGCCGACACGACTAATGAAAAACTGTTTTTT. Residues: CASSRRDADTTNEKLFF.

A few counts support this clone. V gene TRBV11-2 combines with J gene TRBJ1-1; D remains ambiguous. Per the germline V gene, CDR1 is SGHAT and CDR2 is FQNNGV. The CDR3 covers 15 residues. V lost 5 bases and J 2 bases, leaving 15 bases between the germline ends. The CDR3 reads CASSPLALANTEAFF. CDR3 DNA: TGTGCCAGCAGCCCCCTGGCGTTAGCCAACACTGAAGCTTTCTTT.

CDR3 protein: CASSLVAPYNEQFF. The CDR3 nucleotides read TGTGCCAGCAGTTTGGTCGCCCCATACAATGAGCAGTTCTTC. V and J are TRBV28 and TRBJ2-1; D gene unclear. Per germline, CDR1 MDHEN and CDR2 SYDVKM. The V end lost 3 bases, the J end lost 4 bases, and 10 bases lay between the germline ends. This CDR3 contains 14 residues. The whole variable domain, filled in from reference TRBV28 and TRBJ2-1, reads DVKVTQSSRYLVKRTGEKVFLECVQDMDHENMFWYRQDPGLGLRLIYFSYDVKMKEKGDIPEGYSVSREKKERFSLILESASTNQTSMYLCASSLVAPYNEQFFGPGTRLTVL.

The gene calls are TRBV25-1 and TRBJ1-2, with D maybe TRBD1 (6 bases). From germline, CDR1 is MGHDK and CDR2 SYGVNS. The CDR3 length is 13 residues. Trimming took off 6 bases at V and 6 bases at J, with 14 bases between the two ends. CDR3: CASSLGGLDGYTF. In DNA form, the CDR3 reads TGTGCCAGCAGCCTAGGGGGGTTGGATGGCTACACCTTC.

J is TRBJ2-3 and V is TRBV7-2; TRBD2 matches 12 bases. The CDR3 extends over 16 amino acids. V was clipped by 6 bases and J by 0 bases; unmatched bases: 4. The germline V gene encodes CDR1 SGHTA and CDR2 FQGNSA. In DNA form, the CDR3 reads TGTGCCAGCAGGCCTGGACTAGCGGGAAGCACAGATACGCAGTATTTT. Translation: CASRPGLAGSTDTQYF. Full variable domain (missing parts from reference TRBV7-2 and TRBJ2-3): GAGVSQSPSNKVTEKGKDVELRCDPISGHTALYWYRQSLGQGLEFLIYFQGNSAPDKSGLPSDRFSAERTGGSVSTLTIQRTQQEDSAVYLCASRPGLAGSTDTQYFGPGTRLTVL.

CDR3: CASSESTGRDTEAFF. The CDR3 DNA is TGTGCCAGCAGTGAATCGACAGGGAGGGACACTGAAGCTTTCTTT. This chain joins TRBV6-1 and TRBJ1-1, with TRBD1 matching over 7 bases. V shed 2 bases and J 3 bases; nucleotides not matched to a gene: 6. Looked up from germline, CDR1 is MNHNS and CDR2 is SASEGT. The CDR3 covers 15 residues.

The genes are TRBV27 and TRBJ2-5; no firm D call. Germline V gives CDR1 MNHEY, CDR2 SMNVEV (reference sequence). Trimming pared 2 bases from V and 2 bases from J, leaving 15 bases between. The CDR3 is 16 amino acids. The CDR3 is CASSLKTPTYQETQYF. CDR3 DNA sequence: TGTGCCAGCAGTTTAAAGACGCCAACATATCAAGAGACCCAGTACTTC.

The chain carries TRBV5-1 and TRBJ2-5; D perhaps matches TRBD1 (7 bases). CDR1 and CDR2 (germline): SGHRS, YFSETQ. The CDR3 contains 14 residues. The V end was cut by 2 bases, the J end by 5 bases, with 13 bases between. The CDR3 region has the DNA TGCGCCAGCAGCTTTCAGGCAGGGGGGGAGACCCAGTACTTC. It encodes CASSFQAGGETQYF.

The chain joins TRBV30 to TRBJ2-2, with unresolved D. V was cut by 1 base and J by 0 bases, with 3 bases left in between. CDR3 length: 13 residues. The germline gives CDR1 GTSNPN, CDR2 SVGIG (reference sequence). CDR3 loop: CAWSAPNTGELFF. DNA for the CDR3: TGTGCCTGGAGTGCCCCGAACACCGGGGAGCTGTTTTTT. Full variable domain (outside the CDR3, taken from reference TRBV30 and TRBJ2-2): SQTIHQWPATLVQPVGSPLSLECTVEGTSNPNLYWYRQAAGRGLQLLFYSVGIGQISSEVPQNLSASRPQDRQFILSSKKLLLSDSGFYLCAWSAPNTGELFFGEGSRLTVL.

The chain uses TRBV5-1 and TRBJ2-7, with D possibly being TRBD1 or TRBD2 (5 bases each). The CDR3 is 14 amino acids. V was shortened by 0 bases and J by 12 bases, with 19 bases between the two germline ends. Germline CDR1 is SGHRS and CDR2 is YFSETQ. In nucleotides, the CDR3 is TGCGCCAGCAGCTTGGAGAGGGGTACAGTGGGTCTGTACTTC. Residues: CASSLERGTVGLYF.

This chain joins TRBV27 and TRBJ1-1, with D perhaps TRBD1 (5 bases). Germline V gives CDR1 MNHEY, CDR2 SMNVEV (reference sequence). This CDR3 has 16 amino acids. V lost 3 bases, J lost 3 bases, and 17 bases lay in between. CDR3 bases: TGTGCCAGCAGTTTCTACCCGGCAGGGAGGGACACTGAAGCTTTCTTT. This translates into CASSFYPAGRDTEAFF.

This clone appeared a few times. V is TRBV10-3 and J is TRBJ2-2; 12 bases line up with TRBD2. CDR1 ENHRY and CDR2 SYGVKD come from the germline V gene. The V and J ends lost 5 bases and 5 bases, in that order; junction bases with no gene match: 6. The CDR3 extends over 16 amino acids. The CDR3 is CAISTTLAGGTGELFF. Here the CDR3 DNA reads TGTGCCATCAGTACTACACTAGCGGGAGGTACCGGGGAGCTGTTTTTT.

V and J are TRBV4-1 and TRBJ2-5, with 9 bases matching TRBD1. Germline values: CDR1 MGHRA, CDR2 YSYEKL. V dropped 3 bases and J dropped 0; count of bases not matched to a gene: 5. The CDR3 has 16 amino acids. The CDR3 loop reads CASSQGGQGYQETQYF. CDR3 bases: TGCGCCAGCAGCCAGGGCGGACAGGGGTACCAAGAGACCCAGTACTTC.

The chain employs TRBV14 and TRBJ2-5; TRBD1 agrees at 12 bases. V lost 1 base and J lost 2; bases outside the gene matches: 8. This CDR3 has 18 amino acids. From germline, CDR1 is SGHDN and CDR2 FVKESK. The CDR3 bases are TGTGCCAGCAGCCAAGTGGGACAGGGGGCGATTTGGCAAGAGACCCAGTACTTC. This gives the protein CASSQVGQGAIWQETQYF.

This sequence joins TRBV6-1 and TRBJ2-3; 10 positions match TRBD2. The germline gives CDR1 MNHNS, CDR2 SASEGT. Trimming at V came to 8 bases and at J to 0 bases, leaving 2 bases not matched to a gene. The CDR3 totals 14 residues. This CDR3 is CASGLAVSTDTQYF. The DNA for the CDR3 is TGTGCCAGCGGACTAGCGGTGAGCACAGATACGCAGTATTTT.

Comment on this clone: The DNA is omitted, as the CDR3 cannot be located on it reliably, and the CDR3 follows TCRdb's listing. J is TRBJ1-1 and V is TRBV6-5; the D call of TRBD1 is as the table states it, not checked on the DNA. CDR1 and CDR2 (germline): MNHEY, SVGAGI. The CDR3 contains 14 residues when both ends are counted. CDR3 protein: CASSTSWANTEAFF.